The sequence of this T cell receptor beta chain was determined in a study of T cells expressing NK-cell markers. Findings and limits, study-wide: NKG2C+ dominant clonotype frequencies in five or six donors were roughly 1.0-7.5% of CD8+ T cells. Unclear, still, was the HCMV specificity of the expanded NKG2C+ T cell clones.

Generation of TCR beta cDNA was performed by 5'RACE template switching incorporating UMIs. TCRdb reanalyzed the 5' RACE reads and collapses them to one entry per CDR3 protein, without DNA. The listing records some 460,000 distinct CDR3 sequences. Germline V CDR1 and CDR2: SGHNT, YENEEA. This CDR3 has 15 amino acids. With regard to this clonotype: Antigen: not known.

The specimen sequenced was blood T cells: a sorted CD56 or NKG2C T cell subset, CD4+ or CD8+ T cells, or bulk PBMC T cells (not recorded which). This chain uses TRBV11-3 with TRBJ2-1; the TRBD2 assignment by TCRdb is unverifiable without DNA. The sequence came from a woman aged 45-60 years in good health. CDR3 protein: CASSPLGGSYNEQFF.